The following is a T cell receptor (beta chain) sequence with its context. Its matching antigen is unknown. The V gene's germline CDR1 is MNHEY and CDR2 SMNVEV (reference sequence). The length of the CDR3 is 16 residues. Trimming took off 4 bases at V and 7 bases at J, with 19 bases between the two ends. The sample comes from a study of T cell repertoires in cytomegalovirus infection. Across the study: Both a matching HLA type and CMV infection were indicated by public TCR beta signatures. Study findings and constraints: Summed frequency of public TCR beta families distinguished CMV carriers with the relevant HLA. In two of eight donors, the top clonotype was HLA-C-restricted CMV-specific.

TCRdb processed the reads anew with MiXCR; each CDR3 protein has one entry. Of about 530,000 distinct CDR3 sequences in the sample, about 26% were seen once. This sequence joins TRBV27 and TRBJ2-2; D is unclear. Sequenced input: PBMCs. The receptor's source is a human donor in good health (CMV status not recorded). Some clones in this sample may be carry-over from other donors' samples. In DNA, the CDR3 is TGTGCCAGCAGTTCAGACATAAAAAACTTCGGCGGGGAGCTGTTTTTT. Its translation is CASSSDIKNFGGELFF.